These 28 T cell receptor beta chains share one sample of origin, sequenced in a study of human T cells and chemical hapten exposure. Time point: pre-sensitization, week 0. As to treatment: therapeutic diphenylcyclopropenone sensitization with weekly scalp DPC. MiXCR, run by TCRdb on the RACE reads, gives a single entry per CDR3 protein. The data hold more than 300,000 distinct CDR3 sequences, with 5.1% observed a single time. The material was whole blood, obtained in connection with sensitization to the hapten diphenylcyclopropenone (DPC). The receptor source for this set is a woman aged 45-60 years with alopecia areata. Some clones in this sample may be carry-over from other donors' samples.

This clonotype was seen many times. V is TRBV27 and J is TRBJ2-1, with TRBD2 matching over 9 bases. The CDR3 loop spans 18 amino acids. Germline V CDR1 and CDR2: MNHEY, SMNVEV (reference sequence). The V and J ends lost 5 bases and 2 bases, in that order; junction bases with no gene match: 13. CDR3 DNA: TGTGCCAGCAGTACTACTCTTTTAGCGGGAGAGCCCTACAATGAGCAGTTCTTC. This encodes CASSTTLLAGEPYNEQFF.

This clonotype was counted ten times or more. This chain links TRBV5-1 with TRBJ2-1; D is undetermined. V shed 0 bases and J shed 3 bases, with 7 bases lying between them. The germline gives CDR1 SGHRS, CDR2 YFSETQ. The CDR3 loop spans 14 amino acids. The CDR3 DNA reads TGCGCCAGCAGCTTGGCAGCAGGCTACAATGAGCAGTTCTTC. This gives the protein CASSLAAGYNEQFF.

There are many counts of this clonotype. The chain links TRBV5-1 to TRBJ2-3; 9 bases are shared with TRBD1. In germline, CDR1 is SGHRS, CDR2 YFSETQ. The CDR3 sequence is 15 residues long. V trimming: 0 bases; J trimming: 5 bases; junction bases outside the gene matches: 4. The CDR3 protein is CASSLEGTGRDTQYF. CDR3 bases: TGCGCCAGCAGCTTGGAAGGGACAGGGCGAGATACGCAGTATTTT.

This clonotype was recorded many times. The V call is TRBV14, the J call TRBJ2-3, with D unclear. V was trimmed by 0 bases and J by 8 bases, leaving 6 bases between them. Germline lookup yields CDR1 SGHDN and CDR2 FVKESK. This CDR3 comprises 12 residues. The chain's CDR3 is CASSQDWVTQYF. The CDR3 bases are TGTGCCAGCAGCCAAGATTGGGTTACGCAGTATTTT.

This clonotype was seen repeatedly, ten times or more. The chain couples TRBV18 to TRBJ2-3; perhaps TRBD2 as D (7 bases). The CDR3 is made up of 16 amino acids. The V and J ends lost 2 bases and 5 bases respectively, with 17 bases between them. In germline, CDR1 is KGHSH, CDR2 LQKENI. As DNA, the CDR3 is TGTGCCAGCTCACCAGCCACGAGGGGGGGCCAAGATACGCAGTATTTT. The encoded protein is CASSPATRGGQDTQYF.

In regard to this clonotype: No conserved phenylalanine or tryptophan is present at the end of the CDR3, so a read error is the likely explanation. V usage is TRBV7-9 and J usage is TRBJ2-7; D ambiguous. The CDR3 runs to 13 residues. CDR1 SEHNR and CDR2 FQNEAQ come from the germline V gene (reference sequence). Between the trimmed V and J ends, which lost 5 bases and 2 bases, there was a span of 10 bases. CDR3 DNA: TGTGCCAGCAGCCCGATTTCAGCCTACGAGCAGTACTTA. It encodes CASSPISAYEQYL.

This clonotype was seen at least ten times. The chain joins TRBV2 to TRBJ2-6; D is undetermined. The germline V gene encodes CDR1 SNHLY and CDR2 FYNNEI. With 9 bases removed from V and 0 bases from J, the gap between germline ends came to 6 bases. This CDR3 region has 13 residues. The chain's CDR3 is CARQSSGANVLTF. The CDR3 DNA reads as TGTGCCAGACAGAGCTCTGGGGCCAACGTCCTGACTTTC.

CDR3 sequence reads: CASSLSAGYTF. The CDR3 nucleotides read TGTGCCAGCAGTTTATCAGCTGGCTACACCTTC. The V and J genes are TRBV28 and TRBJ1-2; D is ambiguous. The V and J ends lost 1 base and 7 bases respectively, with 4 bases between them. The CDR3 covers 11 residues. Germline lookup yields CDR1 MDHEN and CDR2 SYDVKM.

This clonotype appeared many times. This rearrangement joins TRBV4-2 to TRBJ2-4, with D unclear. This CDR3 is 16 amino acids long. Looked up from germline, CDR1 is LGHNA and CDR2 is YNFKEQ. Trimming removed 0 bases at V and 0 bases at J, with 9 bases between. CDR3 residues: CASSQEATLAKNIQYF. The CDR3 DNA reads TGTGCCAGCAGCCAAGAAGCGACTTTAGCCAAAAACATTCAGTACTTC.

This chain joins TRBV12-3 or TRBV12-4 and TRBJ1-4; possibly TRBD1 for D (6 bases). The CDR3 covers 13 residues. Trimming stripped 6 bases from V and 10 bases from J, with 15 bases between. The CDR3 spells CASSQGGGGKLFF. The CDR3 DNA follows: TGTGCCAGCAGCCAAGGGGGAGGCGGAAAACTGTTTTTT.

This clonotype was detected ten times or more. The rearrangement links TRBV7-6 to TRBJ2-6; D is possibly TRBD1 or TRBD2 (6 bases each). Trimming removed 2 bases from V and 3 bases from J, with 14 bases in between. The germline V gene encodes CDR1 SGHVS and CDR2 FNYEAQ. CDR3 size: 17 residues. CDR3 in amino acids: CASSLPGGVYGANVLTF. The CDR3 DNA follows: TGTGCCAGCAGCTTACCCGGGGGCGTGTATGGGGCCAACGTCCTGACTTTC.

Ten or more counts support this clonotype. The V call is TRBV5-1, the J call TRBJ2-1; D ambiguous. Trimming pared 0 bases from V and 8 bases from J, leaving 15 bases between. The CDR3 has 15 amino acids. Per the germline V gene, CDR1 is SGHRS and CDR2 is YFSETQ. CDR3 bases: TGCGCCAGCAGCTTGGCCGGATCTCTGCTGGATGAGCAGTTCTTC. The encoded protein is CASSLAGSLLDEQFF. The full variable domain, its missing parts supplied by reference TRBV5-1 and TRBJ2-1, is KAGVTQTPRYLIKTRGQQVTLSCSPISGHRSVSWYQQTPGQGLQFLFEYFSETQRNKGNFPGRFSGRQFSNSRSEMNVSTLELGDSALYLCASSLAGSLLDEQFFGPGTRLTVL.

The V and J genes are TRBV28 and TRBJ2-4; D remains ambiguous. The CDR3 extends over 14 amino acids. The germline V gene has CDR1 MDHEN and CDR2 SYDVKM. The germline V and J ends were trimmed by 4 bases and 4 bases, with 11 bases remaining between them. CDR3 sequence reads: CASSWWQTKNIQYF. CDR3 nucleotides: TGTGCCAGCAGTTGGTGGCAGACTAAAAACATTCAGTACTTC.

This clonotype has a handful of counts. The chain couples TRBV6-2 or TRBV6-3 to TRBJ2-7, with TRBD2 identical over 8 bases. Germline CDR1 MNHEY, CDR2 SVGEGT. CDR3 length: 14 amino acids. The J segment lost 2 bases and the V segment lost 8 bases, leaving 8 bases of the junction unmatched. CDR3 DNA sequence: TGTGCCAGCTGTTTGGGACTAGGTGCCTACGAGCAGTACTTC. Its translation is CASCLGLGAYEQYF.

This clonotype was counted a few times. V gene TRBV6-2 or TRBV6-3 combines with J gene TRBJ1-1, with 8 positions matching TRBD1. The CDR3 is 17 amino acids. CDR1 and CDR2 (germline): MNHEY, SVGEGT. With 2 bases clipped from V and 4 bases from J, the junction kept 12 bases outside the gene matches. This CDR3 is CASSYDPQGAVITEAFF. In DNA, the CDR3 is TGTGCCAGCAGTTACGATCCCCAGGGGGCAGTTATCACTGAAGCTTTCTTT.

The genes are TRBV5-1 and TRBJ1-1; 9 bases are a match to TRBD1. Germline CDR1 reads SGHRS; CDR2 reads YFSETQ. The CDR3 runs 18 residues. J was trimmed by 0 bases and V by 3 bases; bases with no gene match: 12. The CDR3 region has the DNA TGCGCCAGCAGCTCTGGCTATAGGACAGGGGCCATGAACACTGAAGCTTTCTTT. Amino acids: CASSSGYRTGAMNTEAFF.

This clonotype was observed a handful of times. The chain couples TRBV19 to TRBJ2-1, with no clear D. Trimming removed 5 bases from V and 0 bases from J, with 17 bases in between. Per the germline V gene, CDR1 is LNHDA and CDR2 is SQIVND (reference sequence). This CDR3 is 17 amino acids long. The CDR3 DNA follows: TGTGCCAGTAGTCTCTCCCTTGGCGTTAGCTCCTACAATGAGCAGTTCTTC. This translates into CASSLSLGVSSYNEQFF.

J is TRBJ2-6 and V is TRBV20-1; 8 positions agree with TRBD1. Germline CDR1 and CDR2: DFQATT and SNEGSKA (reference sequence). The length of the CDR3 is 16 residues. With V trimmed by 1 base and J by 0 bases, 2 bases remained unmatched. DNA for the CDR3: TGCAGTGCTAGAGGGACAGGGCTCTCTGGGGCCAACGTCCTGACTTTC. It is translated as CSARGTGLSGANVLTF.

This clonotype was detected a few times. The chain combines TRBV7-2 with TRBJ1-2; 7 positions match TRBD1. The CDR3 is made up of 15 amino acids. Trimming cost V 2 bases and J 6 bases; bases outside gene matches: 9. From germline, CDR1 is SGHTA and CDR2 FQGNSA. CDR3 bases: TGTGCCAGCAGCTTAAGTGGGACAGCGCTAAATGGCTACACCTTC. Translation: CASSLSGTALNGYTF.

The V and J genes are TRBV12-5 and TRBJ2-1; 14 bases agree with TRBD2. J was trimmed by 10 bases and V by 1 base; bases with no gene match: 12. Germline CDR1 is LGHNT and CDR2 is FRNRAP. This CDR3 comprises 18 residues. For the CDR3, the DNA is TGTGCTAGTGGTTTGGGTCTGGGACTAGCGGGGGTAAAGGGAGAGCAGTTCTTC. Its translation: CASGLGLGLAGVKGEQFF. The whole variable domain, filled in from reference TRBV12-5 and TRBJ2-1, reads DARVTQTPRHKVTEMGQEVTMRCQPILGHNTVFWYRQTMMQGLELLAYFRNRAPLDDSGMPKDRFSAEMPDATLATLKIQPSEPRDSAVYFCASGLGLGLAGVKGEQFFGPGTRLTVL.

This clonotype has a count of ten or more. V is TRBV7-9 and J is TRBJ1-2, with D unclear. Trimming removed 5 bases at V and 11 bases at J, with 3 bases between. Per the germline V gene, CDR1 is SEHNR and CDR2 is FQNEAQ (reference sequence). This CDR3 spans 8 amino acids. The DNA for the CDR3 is TGTGCCAGCAGCCCATACACCTTC. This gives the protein CASSPYTF.

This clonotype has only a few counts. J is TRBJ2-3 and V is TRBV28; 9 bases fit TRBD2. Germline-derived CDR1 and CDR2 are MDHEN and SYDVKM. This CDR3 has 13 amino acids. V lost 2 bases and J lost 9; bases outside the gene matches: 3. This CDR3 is CASSLLSGRTQYF. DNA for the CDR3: TGTGCCAGCAGTTTACTTAGCGGGAGAACGCAGTATTTT.

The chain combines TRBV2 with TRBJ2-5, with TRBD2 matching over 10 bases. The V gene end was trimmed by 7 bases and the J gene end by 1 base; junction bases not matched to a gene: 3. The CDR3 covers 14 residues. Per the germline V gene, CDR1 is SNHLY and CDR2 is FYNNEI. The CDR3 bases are TGTGCCAGCAATAGCGGGGGGAGCCAAGAGACCCAGTACTTC. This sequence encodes CASNSGGSQETQYF.

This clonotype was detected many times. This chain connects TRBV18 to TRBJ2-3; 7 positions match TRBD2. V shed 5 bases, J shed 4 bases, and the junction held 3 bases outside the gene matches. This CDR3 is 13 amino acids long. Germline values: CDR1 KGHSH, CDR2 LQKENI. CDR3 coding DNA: TGTGCCAGCTCAGTGGGAGGGCCAGATACGCAGTATTTT. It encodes CASSVGGPDTQYF.

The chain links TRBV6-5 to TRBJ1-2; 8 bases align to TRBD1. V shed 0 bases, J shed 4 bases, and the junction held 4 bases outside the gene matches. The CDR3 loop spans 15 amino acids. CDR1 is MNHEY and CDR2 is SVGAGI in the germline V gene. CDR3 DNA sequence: TGTGCCAGCAGTTACTCGATAACAGGGGGCTATGGCTACACCTTC. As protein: CASSYSITGGYGYTF.

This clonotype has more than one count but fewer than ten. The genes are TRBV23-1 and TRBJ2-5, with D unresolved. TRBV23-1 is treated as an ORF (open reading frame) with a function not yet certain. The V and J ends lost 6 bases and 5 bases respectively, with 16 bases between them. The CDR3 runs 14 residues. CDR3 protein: CASSHRSCEETQYF. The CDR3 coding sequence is TGCGCCAGCAGCCACAGAAGCTGTGAGGAGACCCAGTACTTC.

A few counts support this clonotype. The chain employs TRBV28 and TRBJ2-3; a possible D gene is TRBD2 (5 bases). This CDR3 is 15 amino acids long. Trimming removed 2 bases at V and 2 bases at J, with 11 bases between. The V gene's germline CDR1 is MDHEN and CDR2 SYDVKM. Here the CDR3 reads CASSLMSGNTDTQYF. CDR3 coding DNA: TGTGCCAGCAGTTTAATGTCGGGAAACACAGATACGCAGTATTTT.

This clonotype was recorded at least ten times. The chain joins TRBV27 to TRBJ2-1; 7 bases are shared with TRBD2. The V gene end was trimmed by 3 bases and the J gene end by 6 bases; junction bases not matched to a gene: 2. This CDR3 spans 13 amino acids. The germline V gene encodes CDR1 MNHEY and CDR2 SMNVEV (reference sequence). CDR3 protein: CASSFGEGNEQFF. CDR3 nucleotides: TGTGCCAGCAGTTTCGGGGAGGGCAATGAGCAGTTCTTC.